What follows is one T cell receptor beta chain and its context. Antigen unknown. The data originate from a study of T cell responses to AZD1222 COVID-19 vaccine. The CDR3 runs 12 residues. Germline loops: CDR1 MDHEN, CDR2 SYDVKM. V lost 9 bases and J lost 0, with 5 bases in between. Whole-study findings and limits: Variant regions that are unmutated are reportedly the target of nearly half of spike-specific TCRs.

Method: immunoSEQ multiplex PCR; TCRdb's copy keeps in-frame clones and lacks some. The sample holds about 140,000 clones, roughly 92% seen once. The chain employs TRBV28 and TRBJ1-4; D ambiguous. This TCR came from an adult in good health. Sample: peripheral blood, taken on day 0 of AZD1222 vaccination. CDR3 residues: CASTSTNEKLFF. The CDR3 DNA reads as TGTGCCAGTACCTCAACTAATGAAAAACTGTTTTTT.